The rows below give T cell receptor beta chains drawn from one sample of a study of molecular identifiers for immune sequencing clone quantification. From the PCR reads, TCRdb called clonotypes with MiXCR, one entry per CDR3 protein. In the table there are 80,000 to 100,000 distinct CDR3 sequences, roughly a quarter of which are singletons. The sequenced sample consisted of naive CD8+ T cells from blood, with Jurkat cell RNA spiked in. These receptors originate from a human donor in good health. Some libraries in this study had Jurkat cell RNA spiked in. CDR3s include the opening cysteine and the closing phenylalanine or tryptophan. D genes are given only for firm matches. Where a row states a size, it is once, few, many or the class of an expanded clone; other rows omit it.

CDR3 protein,CDR3 DNA,D gene,CDR3 length,clone size,J gene,V gene
CASSIPTGVDMNTEAFF,TGTGCCAGTAGTATACCGACAGGGGTTGACATGAACACTGAAGCTTTCTTT,TRBD1,17,many,TRBJ1-1,TRBV19
CAWSVLGNEQYF,TGTGCCTGGAGTGTATTGGGGAACGAGCAGTACTTC,-,12,-,TRBJ2-7,TRBV30
CASSIGPGLAGANYNEQFF,TGTGCCAGTAGTATAGGACCCGGACTAGCGGGGGCCAACTACAATGAGCAGTTCTTC,TRBD2,19,-,TRBJ2-1,TRBV19
CASSIVADAYEQYF,TGTGCCAGTAGTATAGTGGCCGATGCCTACGAGCAGTACTTC,-,14,few,TRBJ2-7,TRBV19
CASSISNSYEQYF,TGTGCCAGTAGTATATCCAACTCCTACGAGCAGTACTTC,-,13,-,TRBJ2-7,TRBV19
CASSLLGRTVYNEQFF,TGTGCCAGCAGCTTACTCGGAAGGACAGTGTACAATGAGCAGTTCTTC,-,16,many,TRBJ2-1,TRBV11-2
CASSQVIGQGMNQPQHF,TGCGCCAGCAGCCAAGTCATTGGGCAGGGCATGAATCAGCCCCAGCATTTT,-,17,few,TRBJ1-5,TRBV4-1
CASSQDLYTGGTEAFF,TGCGCCAGCAGCCAAGATTTATACACCGGAGGAACTGAAGCTTTCTTT,-,16,-,TRBJ1-1,TRBV4-3
CASSYGISPPKNIQYF,TGTGCCAGCAGTTACGGGATCAGTCCACCCAAAAACATTCAGTACTTC,-,16,many,TRBJ2-4,TRBV6-5
CANERRGDTGELFF,TGTGCCAACGAGAGAAGAGGGGACACCGGGGAGCTGTTTTTT,-,14,many,TRBJ2-2,TRBV18
CASSTPPFSGANVLSF,TGTGCCAGCAGTACCCCTCCATTCTCTGGGGCCAACGTCCTGTCTTTC,-,16,few,TRBJ2-6,TRBV12-3/TRBV12-4
CSARDAYEQFF,TGCAGTGCTAGAGATGCCTATGAGCAGTTCTTC,-,11,-,TRBJ2-1,TRBV20-1
CASRRLAGPESYDEQFF,TGTGCCAGCCGGCGACTAGCGGGGCCGGAATCCTACGATGAGCAGTTCTTC,TRBD2,17,few,TRBJ2-1,TRBV3-1
CASSQDLHGDEKLFF,TGCGCCAGCAGCCAAGATCTTCATGGGGATGAAAAACTGTTTTTT,-,15,many,TRBJ1-4,TRBV4-3
CSVSQDSYEQYF,TGCAGCGTTTCCCAGGACAGCTACGAGCAGTACTTC,-,12,many,TRBJ2-7,TRBV29-1
CAGSLGGGSTDTQYF,TGTGCCGGCAGCTTAGGGGGGGGTAGCACAGATACGCAGTATTTT,-,15,-,TRBJ2-3,TRBV7-2
CASSYPSPVGRYGYTF,TGTGCCAGCAGCTACCCCTCCCCGGTGGGCCGCTATGGCTACACCTTC,-,16,-,TRBJ1-2,TRBV7-9
CASSLQGPGTQYF,TGTGCCAGCAGTTTACAGGGACCCGGGACCCAGTACTTC,-,13,-,TRBJ2-5,TRBV12-3/TRBV12-4
CSANRVDYNEQFF,TGCAGTGCGAATAGGGTTGACTACAATGAGCAGTTCTTC,-,13,-,TRBJ2-1,TRBV20-1
CASSLDTGENTEAFF,TGTGCCAGCAGCTTAGACACAGGGGAGAACACTGAAGCTTTCTTT,TRBD1,15,many,TRBJ1-1,TRBV7-2
CASSLLTGGVSYNSPLHF,TGTGCCAGCAGCTTGTTAACAGGGGGAGTCTCCTATAATTCACCCCTCCACTTT,TRBD1,18,many,TRBJ1-6,TRBV7-2
CASSQDRNWMSNQPQHF,TGCGCCAGCAGCCAAGATCGAAATTGGATGTCCAATCAGCCCCAGCATTTT,-,17,many,TRBJ1-5,TRBV4-3
CASSLLNEKLFF,TGTGCCAGCAGTCTCCTAAATGAAAAACTGTTTTTT,-,12,many,TRBJ1-4,TRBV12-3/TRBV12-4
CASSQEAVRGYTF,TGTGCCAGCAGCCAAGAGGCAGTCCGTGGCTACACCTTC,-,13,once,TRBJ1-2,TRBV3-1
CASSVEASRPSTDTQYF,TGTGCCAGCAGCGTAGAGGCAAGCAGACCTAGCACAGATACGCAGTATTTT,-,17,many,TRBJ2-3,TRBV9
CASGGNEQYF,TGTGCCAGCGGTGGGAACGAGCAGTACTTC,-,10,-,TRBJ2-7,TRBV27
CASSGGTEAFF,TGTGCCAGCAGCGGGGGCACTGAAGCTTTCTTT,-,11,many,TRBJ1-1,TRBV6-2/TRBV6-3
CASSPTGFFEKLFF,TGTGCCAGCAGTCCGACTGGGTTTTTCGAAAAACTGTTTTTT,-,14,many,TRBJ1-4,TRBV27
CTTSEPGPGNKETQYF,TGTACCACCAGTGAACCAGGACCCGGAAACAAAGAGACCCAGTACTTC,-,16,-,TRBJ2-5,TRBV24-1
CSARTGGGYEQYF,TGCAGTGCTAGAACCGGCGGAGGGTACGAGCAGTACTTC,-,13,many,TRBJ2-7,TRBV20-1
CSASFASGGWDTQYF,TGCAGTGCTAGTTTCGCTAGCGGGGGGTGGGATACGCAGTATTTT,TRBD2,15,-,TRBJ2-3,TRBV20-1
CASRVRDRDYLGEAFF,TGTGCCAGCAGGGTGAGAGACAGGGATTACCTTGGTGAAGCTTTCTTT,TRBD1,16,-,TRBJ1-1,TRBV11-2
CASSSGTSDEQYF,TGTGCCAGCAGCTCGGGGACTAGCGACGAGCAGTACTTC,TRBD2,13,many,TRBJ2-7,TRBV7-9
CAIGQSPTAFGELFF,TGTGCCATCGGACAGAGCCCAACAGCGTTCGGGGAGCTGTTTTTT,-,15,-,TRBJ2-2,TRBV10-3
CASSLRDRGYGELFF,TGTGCCAGCAGCCTACGGGACAGGGGGTACGGGGAGCTGTTTTTT,-,15,-,TRBJ2-2,TRBV21-1
CASSPVLGAQLSYEQYF,TGCGCCAGCAGCCCGGTATTGGGCGCACAGCTTTCCTACGAGCAGTACTTC,-,17,many,TRBJ2-7,TRBV4-3
CSVEGTASGYVSYNEQFF,TGCAGCGTTGAGGGTACGGCTAGCGGGTATGTCTCCTACAATGAGCAGTTCTTC,TRBD2,18,many,TRBJ2-1,TRBV29-1
CASRQNTEAFF,TGTGCCAGCAGGCAAAACACTGAAGCTTTCTTT,-,11,many,TRBJ1-1,TRBV27
CSARDPWTGVGWTGAFF,TGCAGTGCTAGAGATCCCTGGACAGGGGTTGGGTGGACTGGAGCTTTCTTT,TRBD1,17,-,TRBJ1-1,TRBV20-1
CAWSGSHEQYF,TGTGCCTGGAGTGGGTCCCACGAGCAGTACTTC,-,11,many,TRBJ2-7,TRBV30
CSARDGNRSNTGELFF,TGCAGTGCTAGAGATGGTAACAGGTCCAACACCGGGGAGCTGTTTTTT,-,16,many,TRBJ2-2,TRBV20-1
CSVEGADTNTGELFF,TGCAGCGTTGAAGGTGCGGACACGAACACCGGGGAGCTGTTTTTT,-,15,many,TRBJ2-2,TRBV29-1
CASRPSTDTMNTEAFF,TGTGCCAGCAGACCCTCTACAGACACGATGAACACTGAAGCTTTCTTT,-,16,many,TRBJ1-1,TRBV7-9
CASSSDGFSTDTQYF,TGTGCCAGCAGTAGCGACGGATTTAGCACAGATACGCAGTATTTT,-,15,many,TRBJ2-3,TRBV2
CASSLPAGEQYF,TGTGCCAGCAGTTTACCGGCTGGCGAGCAGTACTTC,-,12,many,TRBJ2-7,TRBV27
CSVEGGTETQYF,TGCAGCGTTGAGGGAGGGACCGAGACCCAGTACTTC,TRBD2,12,many,TRBJ2-5,TRBV29-1
CASSLFPRPADTQYF,TGCGCCAGCAGCTTGTTTCCCCGACCGGCGGATACGCAGTATTTT,-,15,many,TRBJ2-3,TRBV5-1
CASSPLGVGTGELFF,TGCGCCAGCAGCCCCCTCGGGGTCGGAACCGGGGAGCTGTTTTTT,-,15,-,TRBJ2-2,TRBV4-1
CASSQESGIETQYF,TGTGCCAGCAGCCAAGAGTCAGGGATAGAGACCCAGTACTTC,-,14,many,TRBJ2-5,TRBV7-9
CASSQPGSGNTIYF,TGTGCCAGCAGCCAACCGGGATCTGGAAACACCATATATTTT,-,14,few,TRBJ1-3,TRBV4-2
CASSSWTETYEQYF,TGTGCCAGCAGTTCCTGGACAGAGACCTACGAGCAGTACTTC,-,14,few,TRBJ2-7,TRBV6-2/TRBV6-3